This T cell receptor (beta chain) came from a study of T cells in Graves' hyperthyroidism and ophthalmopathy. Study-level information: Sampling of peripheral blood happened at initial diagnosis, prior to any treatment. Overall study findings and caveats: Blood also contained most expanded thyroid clonotypes above 0.001.

The authors obtained PBMCs from 10 ml of fresh peripheral blood. The CDR3 is 11 amino acids. The germline V and J ends were trimmed by 3 bases and 7 bases, with 6 bases remaining between them. Germline CDR1 reads LGHNT; CDR2 reads FRNRAP. As concerns this clonotype: Its specificity is unknown.

Researchers took RNA transcripts and amplified the TCR beta CDR3 regions from them. The HTBI set primed first-round TCR CDR3 RT-PCR. In TCRdb, the multiplex PCR reads were re-called with MiXCR into one record per CDR3 protein. The table records about 52,000 distinct CDR3 sequences, roughly half of them present only once. V is TRBV12-5 and J is TRBJ1-2, with a weak D call TRBD1 (5 bases). Sequencing used blood. The clonotype was recovered from a woman between 50 and 59 years old with Graves' ophthalmopathy. The CDR3 spells CASGFGAGYTF. The DNA for the CDR3 is TGTGCTAGTGGTTTTGGGGCTGGCTACACCTTC.